The rows below give T cell receptor beta chains drawn from one sample of a study of cytomegalovirus exposure and HLA in healthy donors. The table came from immunoSEQ multiplex PCR; TCRdb's copy has only in-frame clones and leaves some out. The sample carries around 300,000 clones, 72% recorded once. Sequenced input: PBMCs. These TCRs come from a female donor in good health and CMV-seronegative. Both conserved end residues are part of each CDR3. A D gene is named only where the DNA matches it firmly. Some rows mark clone size as missing; the rest say once, few, many or name a class of expanded clone.

TRBD1	TRBV28	TRBJ1-4	once	CASSFGTESSTNEKLFF	TGTGCCAGCAGTTTCGGGACAGAATCGTCAACTAATGAAAAACTGTTTTTT
TRBD2	TRBV15	TRBJ2-1	-	CATSRDREGGSEQFF	TGTGCCACCAGCAGAGATCGGGAGGGAGGAAGTGAGCAGTTCTTC
-	TRBV6-1	TRBJ1-2	-	CASSRDRRYGYTF	TGTGCCAGCAGTCGCGACAGACGGTATGGCTACACCTTC
-	TRBV9	TRBJ1-1	-	CASSVDLGDEAFF	TGTGCCAGCAGCGTAGATTTAGGGGATGAAGCTTTCTTT
TRBD1	TRBV19	TRBJ1-2	-	CASTPRGRAGGYTF	TGTGCCAGTACGCCTAGGGGGCGGGCCGGGGGCTACACCTTC
TRBD1	TRBV4-2	TRBJ2-7	few	CASSQDGPGQGSYEQYF	TGTGCCAGCAGCCAAGACGGTCCGGGACAGGGCTCCTACGAGCAGTACTTC
TRBD2	TRBV7-9	TRBJ2-1	-	CASSHWGGLAGKAEQFF	TGTGCCAGCAGCCATTGGGGCGGACTAGCGGGAAAGGCGGAGCAGTTCTTC
-	TRBV7-2	TRBJ1-6	-	CASSLRTASSYNSPLHF	TGTGCCAGCAGCCTGCGGACAGCTAGCTCCTATAATTCACCCCTCCACTTT
TRBD1	TRBV28	TRBJ2-7	once	CASSLADRDGSYEQYF	TGTGCCAGCAGTTTAGCCGACAGGGATGGGTCCTACGAGCAGTACTTC
TRBD2	TRBV7-9	TRBJ2-3	few	CASSLAMTAGVGDTQYF	TGTGCCAGCAGCTTAGCGATGACGGCGGGAGTGGGAGATACGCAGTATTTT
-	TRBV18	TRBJ2-5	-	CASSPGGERETQYF	TGTGCCAGCTCACCAGGAGGGGAACGGGAGACCCAGTACTTC
TRBD2	TRBV25-1	TRBJ2-1	-	CASSESSSGRLNEQFF	TGTGCCAGCAGTGAATCGTCTAGCGGGAGGTTGAATGAGCAGTTCTTC
TRBD2	TRBV6-5	TRBJ2-2	-	CASSLSGGGTGELFF	TGTGCCAGCAGCCTTAGCGGGGGCGGCACCGGGGAGCTGTTTTTT
-	TRBV28	TRBJ2-1	-	CASSWSSYNEQFF	TGTGCCAGCAGCTGGAGCTCCTACAATGAGCAGTTCTTC
-	TRBV5-1	TRBJ2-7	many	CASKRETEQYF	TGCGCCAGCAAACGGGAGACCGAGCAGTACTTC
-	TRBV11-3	TRBJ1-3	-	CASSSLGGKGNTIYF	TGTGCCAGCAGCTCCCTCGGGGGAAAAGGAAACACCATATATTTT
TRBD2	TRBV5-1	TRBJ2-1	-	CASSPSGPNNEQFF	TGCGCCAGCAGCCCTAGCGGGCCCAACAATGAGCAGTTCTTC
-	TRBV6-5	TRBJ1-1	-	CASSYSGSRNTEAFF	TGTGCCAGCAGTTACTCGGGGAGTCGGAACACTGAAGCTTTCTTT
-	TRBV27	TRBJ1-2	-	CASSPPIADRIYGYTF	TGTGCCAGCAGTCCACCCATCGCCGACAGGATTTATGGCTACACCTTC
-	TRBV4-1	TRBJ2-1	-	CASSQDSDEQFF	TGCGCCAGCAGCCAAGATTCCGATGAGCAGTTCTTC
-	TRBV2	TRBJ2-7	-	CASSGQTLRKQYF	TGTGCCAGCAGTGGACAGACTCTACGGAAGCAGTACTTC
-	TRBV5-1	TRBJ1-4	-	CASSLRGNNEKLFF	TGCGCCAGCAGCTTACGGGGAAATAATGAAAAACTGTTTTTT
TRBD1	TRBV5-1	TRBJ2-7	-	CASSLVTGTAYEQYF	TGCGCCAGCAGCTTGGTGACAGGGACGGCCTACGAGCAGTACTTC
-	TRBV28	TRBJ1-1	-	CASMLDGLVWTTEAFF	TGTGCCAGCATGCTGGATGGACTCGTTTGGACCACTGAAGCTTTCTTT
-	TRBV21-1	TRBJ1-2	-	CASSAWGDVGDYTF	TGTGCCAGCAGCGCCTGGGGGGACGTCGGCGACTACACCTTC
TRBD2	TRBV7-2	TRBJ2-7	once	CASSLIAGESYEQYF	TGTGCCAGCAGCTTAATTGCGGGAGAGTCTTACGAGCAGTACTTC
-	TRBV5-1	TRBJ2-5	-	CASRMFPPGNQETQYF	TGCGCCAGCAGGATGTTTCCACCGGGGAATCAAGAGACCCAGTACTTC
-	TRBV5-1	TRBJ2-7	-	CASSLVGATYEQYF	TGCGCCAGCAGCTTGGTAGGGGCGACCTACGAGCAGTACTTC
-	TRBV5-4	TRBJ2-5	-	CASSVAPRETQYF	TGTGCCAGCAGCGTTGCCCCGCGGGAGACCCAGTACTTC